This TCR beta chain originates from a study of blood T cell repertoires in COVID-19. About the study: Some COVID-19 samples were acute and others convalescent; all came from the United States, Italy and Spain. The analysed material was cDNA or gDNA that came from T cells, B-cell-depleted T cells, or PBMCs.

The CDR3 consists of 14 residues. After removal of 6 bases from V and 8 bases from J, the junction contained 4 bases not matched to a gene. Germline V gives CDR1 MNHNY, CDR2 SVGAGI (reference sequence). Study processing details: Reference gene primer amplification gave estimated nucleated cell counts. The method was immunoSEQ multiplex PCR; TCRdb's version includes in-frame clones alone and lacks a portion of them. V, J and clone size are those of that table, while D and trimming were read from the DNA. The table includes approximately 170,000 clones, 88% detected once. The chain carries TRBV6-6 and TRBJ2-1, with 13 nucleotides matching TRBD2. Sequencing was performed on peripheral blood. This TCR was sampled from a man aged 45-60 years who had recovered from COVID-19. CDR3 loop: CASSGTSGNHEQFF. In DNA, the CDR3 is TGTGCCAGCAGCGGGACTAGCGGGAACCATGAGCAGTTCTTC.